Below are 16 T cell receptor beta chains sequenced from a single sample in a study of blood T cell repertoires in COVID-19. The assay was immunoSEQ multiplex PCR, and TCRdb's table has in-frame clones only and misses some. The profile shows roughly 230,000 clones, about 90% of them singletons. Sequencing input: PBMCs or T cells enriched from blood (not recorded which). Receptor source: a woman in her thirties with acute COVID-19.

The CDR3 DNA reads TGTGCCAGCAGTGAAGCGCTTGTGACAGGGGACCAGCCCCAGCATTTT. Protein sequence: CASSEALVTGDQPQHF. V gene TRBV2 combines with J gene TRBJ1-5, with 8 bases lining up with TRBD1. V gave up 0 bases and J gave up 7 bases; unmatched junction bases: 8. This CDR3 region has 16 residues. Germline V lookup: CDR1 SNHLY, CDR2 FYNNEI.

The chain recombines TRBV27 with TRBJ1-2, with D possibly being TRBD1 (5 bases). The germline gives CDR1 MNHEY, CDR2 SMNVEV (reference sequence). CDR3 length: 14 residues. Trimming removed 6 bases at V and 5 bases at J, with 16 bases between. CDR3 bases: TGTGCCAGCAGCCCTGGGAGGTCAGGGTATGGCTACACCTTC. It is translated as CASSPGRSGYGYTF.

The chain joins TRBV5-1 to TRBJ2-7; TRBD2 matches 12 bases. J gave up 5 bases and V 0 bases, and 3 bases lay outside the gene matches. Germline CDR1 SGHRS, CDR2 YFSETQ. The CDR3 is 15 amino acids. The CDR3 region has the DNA TGCGCCAGCAGCTTGGTGACTAGCGGGGGCCACGAGCAGTACTTC. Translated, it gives CASSLVTSGGHEQYF. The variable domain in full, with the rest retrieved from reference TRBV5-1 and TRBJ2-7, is KAGVTQTPRYLIKTRGQQVTLSCSPISGHRSVSWYQQTPGQGLQFLFEYFSETQRNKGNFPGRFSGRQFSNSRSEMNVSTLELGDSALYLCASSLVTSGGHEQYFGPGTRLTVT.

The chain's CDR3 is CAFQKPQGDEAFF. CDR3 DNA sequence: TGTGCCTTCCAAAAACCACAGGGGGATGAAGCTTTCTTT. The V and J genes are TRBV2 and TRBJ1-1, with 8 bases aligning to TRBD1. The V gene end was trimmed by 11 bases and the J gene end by 7 bases; junction bases not matched to a gene: 12. CDR1 and CDR2 (germline): SNHLY, FYNNEI. The CDR3 is 13 residues long.

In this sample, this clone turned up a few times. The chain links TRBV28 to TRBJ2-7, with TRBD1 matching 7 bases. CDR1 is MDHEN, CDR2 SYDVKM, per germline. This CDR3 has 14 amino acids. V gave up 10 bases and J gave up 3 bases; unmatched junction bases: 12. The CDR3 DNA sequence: TGTGCCACCATGGGGACAGCGATATACTACGAGCAGTACTTC. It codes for CATMGTAIYYEQYF.

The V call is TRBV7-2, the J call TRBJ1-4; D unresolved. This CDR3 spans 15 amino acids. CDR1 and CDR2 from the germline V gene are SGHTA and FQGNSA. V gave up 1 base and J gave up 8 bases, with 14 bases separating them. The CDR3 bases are TGTGCCAGCAGCTTAGTTTTAGGCCAGGAAGAAAAACTGTTTTTT. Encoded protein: CASSLVLGQEEKLFF.

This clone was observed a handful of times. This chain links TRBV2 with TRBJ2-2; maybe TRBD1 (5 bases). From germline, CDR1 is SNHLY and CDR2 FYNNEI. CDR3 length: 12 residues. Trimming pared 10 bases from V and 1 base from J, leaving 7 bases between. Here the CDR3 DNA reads TGTGCCACCACAGGGAACACCGGGGAGCTGTTTTTT. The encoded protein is CATTGNTGELFF.

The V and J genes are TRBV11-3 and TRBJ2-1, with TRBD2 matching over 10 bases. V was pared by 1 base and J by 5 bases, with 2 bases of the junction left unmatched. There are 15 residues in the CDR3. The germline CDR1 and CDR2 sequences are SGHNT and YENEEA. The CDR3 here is CASSLVAGGDNEQFF. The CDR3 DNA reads TGTGCCAGCAGCTTAGTAGCGGGGGGCGACAATGAGCAGTTCTTC.

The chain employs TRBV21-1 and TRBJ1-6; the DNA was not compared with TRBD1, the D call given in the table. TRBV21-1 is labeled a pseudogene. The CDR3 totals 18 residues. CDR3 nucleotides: TGTGCCAGCAGCAAAGCGAAGGCATCAGGGCCCTATAATTCACCCCTCCACTTT. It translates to CASSKAKASGPYNSPLHF.

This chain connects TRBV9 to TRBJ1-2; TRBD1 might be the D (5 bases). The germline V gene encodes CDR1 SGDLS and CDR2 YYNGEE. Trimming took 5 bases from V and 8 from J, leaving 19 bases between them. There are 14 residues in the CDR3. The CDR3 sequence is CASSPTQGPGGYTF. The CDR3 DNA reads TGTGCCAGCAGTCCCACCCAGGGCCCAGGAGGCTACACCTTC.

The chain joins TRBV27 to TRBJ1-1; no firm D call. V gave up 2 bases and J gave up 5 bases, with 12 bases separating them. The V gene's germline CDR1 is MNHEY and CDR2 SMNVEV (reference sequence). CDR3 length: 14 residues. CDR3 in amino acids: CASSLTRVGTEAFF. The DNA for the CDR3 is TGTGCCAGCAGTTTAACTCGGGTGGGTACTGAAGCTTTCTTT.

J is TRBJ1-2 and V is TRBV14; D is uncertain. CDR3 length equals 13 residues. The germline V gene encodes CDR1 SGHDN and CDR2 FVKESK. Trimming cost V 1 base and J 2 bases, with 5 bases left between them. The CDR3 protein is CASSQAENYGYTF. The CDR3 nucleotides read TGTGCCAGCAGCCAAGCGGAGAACTATGGCTACACCTTC.

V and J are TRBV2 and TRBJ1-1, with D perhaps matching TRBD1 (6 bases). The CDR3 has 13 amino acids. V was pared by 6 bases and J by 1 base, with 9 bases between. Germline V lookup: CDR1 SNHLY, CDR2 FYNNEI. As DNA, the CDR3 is TGTGCCAGCAGCAGGGGTTGGAACACTGAAGCTTTCTTT. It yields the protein CASSRGWNTEAFF. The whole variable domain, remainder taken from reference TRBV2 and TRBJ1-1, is EPEVTQTPSHQVTQMGQEVILRCVPISNHLYFYWYRQILGQKVEFLVSFYNNEISEKSEIFDDQFSVERPDGSNFTLKIRSTKLEDSAMYFCASSRGWNTEAFFGQGTRLTVV.

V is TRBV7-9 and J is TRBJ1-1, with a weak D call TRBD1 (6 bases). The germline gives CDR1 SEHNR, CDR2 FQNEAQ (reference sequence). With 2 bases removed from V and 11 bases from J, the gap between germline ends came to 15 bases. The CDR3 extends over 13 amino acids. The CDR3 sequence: CASSLSAGAGAFF. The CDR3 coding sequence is TGTGCCAGCAGCTTATCAGCGGGGGCCGGGGCTTTCTTT.

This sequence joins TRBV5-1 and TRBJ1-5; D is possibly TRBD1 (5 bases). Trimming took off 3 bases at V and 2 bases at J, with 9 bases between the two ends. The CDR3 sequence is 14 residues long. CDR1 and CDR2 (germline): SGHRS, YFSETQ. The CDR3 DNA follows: TGCGCCAGCAGCTGGGGCCTTGGCAATCAGCCCCAGCATTTT. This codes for CASSWGLGNQPQHF. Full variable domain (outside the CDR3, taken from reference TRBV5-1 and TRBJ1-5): KAGVTQTPRYLIKTRGQQVTLSCSPISGHRSVSWYQQTPGQGLQFLFEYFSETQRNKGNFPGRFSGRQFSNSRSEMNVSTLELGDSALYLCASSWGLGNQPQHFGDGTRLSIL.

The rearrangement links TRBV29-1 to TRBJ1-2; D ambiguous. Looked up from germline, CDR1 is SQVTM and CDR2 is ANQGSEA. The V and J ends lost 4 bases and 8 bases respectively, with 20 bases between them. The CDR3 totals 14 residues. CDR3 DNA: TGCAGCGTTGCGTACGCCGGGTTTAGGAGGGGCTACACCTTC. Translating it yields CSVAYAGFRRGYTF.